The 14 T cell receptor beta chains listed next were all sequenced from one sample in a study of blood T cells in healthy people across ages. A second PCR of roughly 7 to 11 cycles used a sample-barcoded 5' primer and a J-beta primer mix. From the 5' RACE reads, TCRdb called clonotypes with MiXCR, one entry per CDR3 protein. Of roughly 800,000 distinct CDR3 sequences in the sample, nearly 60% were seen once. Specimen: blood. Every receptor here comes from a man aged 25 to 40 in good health.

This clonotype was found a few times. The chain has TRBV20-1 and TRBJ2-1; 8 nucleotides agree with TRBD2. CDR1 is DFQATT, CDR2 SNEGSKA, per germline (reference sequence). This CDR3 has 14 residues. With V trimmed by 5 bases and J by 4 bases, 7 bases remained unmatched. In DNA, the CDR3 is TGCAGTGCTCAGACGGGAGGGCCATACAATGAGCAGTTCTTC. This codes for CSAQTGGPYNEQFF.

The V call is TRBV2, the J call TRBJ2-7; D perhaps matches TRBD1 (5 bases). Between the trimmed V and J ends, which lost 7 bases and 0 bases, there was a span of 16 bases. Germline V CDR1 and CDR2: SNHLY, FYNNEI. The CDR3 contains 15 residues. CDR3 DNA sequence: TGTGCCAGCAACCCTAGACAGTCGAGCTCCTACGAGCAGTACTTC. The encoded protein is CASNPRQSSSYEQYF.

The V gene is TRBV30, the J gene TRBJ2-1; no reliable D call. This CDR3 contains 13 residues. The germline V gene encodes CDR1 GTSNPN and CDR2 SVGIG (reference sequence). The V end lost 0 bases, the J end lost 3 bases, and 6 bases lay between the germline ends. CDR3 DNA sequence: TGTGCCTGGAGTGTTGGATTCTACAATGAGCAGTTCTTC. Its translation: CAWSVGFYNEQFF.

This clonotype was observed once. V and J are TRBV7-9 and TRBJ2-3; 10 bases are shared with TRBD2. Unmatched junction bases numbered 9, after V lost 0 bases and J lost 6 bases. The CDR3 sequence is 17 residues long. The germline CDR1 and CDR2 sequences are SEHNR and FQNEAQ (reference sequence). The chain's CDR3 is CASSLASASGSADTQYF. For the CDR3, the DNA is TGTGCCAGCAGCTTAGCGTCGGCTAGCGGGAGTGCGGATACGCAGTATTTT.

The chain is built from TRBV20-1 and TRBJ1-1; D perhaps matches TRBD1 (5 bases). Looked up from germline, CDR1 is DFQATT and CDR2 is SNEGSKA (reference sequence). V gave up 6 bases and J gave up 3 bases, with 14 bases separating them. The CDR3 sequence is 13 residues long. This chain's CDR3 is CSAPARGYTEAFF. The CDR3 coding sequence is TGCAGTGCCCCCGCTCGGGGCTACACTGAAGCTTTCTTT.

The chain carries TRBV4-2 and TRBJ2-5, with D possibly being TRBD1 or TRBD2 (5 bases each). In germline, CDR1 is LGHNA, CDR2 YNFKEQ. The CDR3 has 15 residues. Trimming removed 2 bases from V and 5 bases from J, with 15 bases in between. The CDR3 DNA reads as TGTGCCAGCAGCCAAATGATCGGGGCCGACGAGACCCAGTACTTC. It encodes CASSQMIGADETQYF.

Details on this clonotype: The junction departs from germline at one end; a sequencing error may be responsible. CDR3 bases: TGTGCCAGCATAACGACAGGGCTTCCCTACGGGCAGTACTTC. It translates to CASITTGLPYGQYF. This sequence joins TRBV6-1 and TRBJ2-7; 7 bases are a match to TRBD1. The CDR3 has 14 amino acids. Germline CDR1 reads MNHNS; CDR2 reads SASEGT.

The chain employs TRBV6-2 or TRBV6-3 and TRBJ1-2; 9 positions agree with TRBD1. Germline V CDR1 and CDR2: MNHEY, SVGEGT. J gave up 4 bases and V 6 bases, and 12 bases lay outside the gene matches. CDR3 length: 16 residues. The CDR3 protein is CASSNSRTGDSYGYTF. CDR3 nucleotides: TGTGCCAGCAGCAACTCTAGGACAGGGGATTCCTATGGCTACACCTTC.

The rearrangement joins TRBV28 to TRBJ2-7; 11 nucleotides match TRBD1. The germline V gene encodes CDR1 MDHEN and CDR2 SYDVKM. The CDR3 runs 14 residues. J lost 10 bases, V lost 5 bases, and 10 bases had no gene match. The CDR3 DNA is TGTGCCAGCAGTCCCCCCGGGACAGGGGGTGACCAGTACTTC. It specifies CASSPPGTGGDQYF.

The chain carries TRBV6-1 and TRBJ2-3; D is unclear. The CDR3 is made up of 15 amino acids. V dropped 1 base and J dropped 1 base, with 9 bases sitting between them. Looked up from germline, CDR1 is MNHNS and CDR2 is SASEGT. CDR3 in DNA: TGTGCCAGCAGTGAAGGGGTAGTTGGCACAGATACGCAGTATTTT. This translates into CASSEGVVGTDTQYF.

J is TRBJ1-1 and V is TRBV20-1; possible D gene TRBD1, 5 bases. CDR3 size: 14 residues. Germline assignment: CDR1 DFQATT and CDR2 SNEGSKA (reference sequence). Between the trimmed V and J ends, which lost 3 bases and 2 bases, there was a span of 13 bases. The CDR3: CSARGWGSNTEAFF. The CDR3 nucleotides read TGCAGTGCTAGGGGGTGGGGCTCTAACACTGAAGCTTTCTTT.

The V call is TRBV6-1, the J call TRBJ2-5; no reliable D call. The germline gives CDR1 MNHNS, CDR2 SASEGT. The CDR3 sequence is 13 residues long. The ends were cut back, 5 bases at V and 9 bases at J, with 16 bases in the middle. DNA of the CDR3: TGTGCCAGCAGTAATGGGCAGTTGCGGTCCCAGTACTTC. It codes for CASSNGQLRSQYF.

The chain recombines TRBV13 with TRBJ2-4, with D tentatively TRBD2 (7 bases). The end of the DNA is better explained by TRBJ2-7, so the J call may be wrong. The CDR3 totals 16 residues. CDR1 is PRHDT and CDR2 is FYEKMQ in the germline V gene (reference sequence). The CDR3 nucleotides are TGTGCCAGCCGTACGAAGCGGGACACGACTCGCTACGAGCAGTACTTC. It translates to CASRTKRDTTRYEQYF.

The chain uses TRBV27 and TRBJ1-2, with no clear D. V was clipped by 0 bases and J by 4 bases, with 9 bases between them. This CDR3 comprises 14 residues. Germline CDR1 and CDR2: MNHEY and SMNVEV (reference sequence). CDR3 coding DNA: TGTGCCAGCAGTTTATCCGCTGGGTTCTATGGCTACACCTTC. This translates into CASSLSAGFYGYTF.